The clone carrying this T cell receptor (beta chain) was seen a few times. The data stem from a study of T-cell reconstitution after alpha-beta-depleted transplantation in children. Unique molecular identifiers were used in preparing the TCRbeta library. TCRdb reprocessed the PCR reads via MiXCR and lists one record per CDR3 protein. The table shows approximately 430,000 distinct CDR3 sequences, with roughly 16% occurring only once. The CDR3 contains 15 residues. The J segment lost 7 bases and the V segment lost 6 bases, leaving 17 bases of the junction unmatched. The germline V gene encodes CDR1 DFQATT and CDR2 SNEGSKA (reference sequence).

The sequence was obtained from a boy in the first two years of life who had a stem cell transplant for Wiskott-Aldrich syndrome, so the T cells may come from the graft donor. The chain is built from TRBV20-1 and TRBJ2-7; TRBD2 matches 8 bases. The material was PBMCs, mostly from graft donor cells, obtained 360 days after TCRalphabeta/CD19-depleted stem cell transplant. CDR3 coding DNA: TGCAGTGCCACGACCGGAGGATTTCGCGGGAGGGAGCAGTACTTC. Translation: CSATTGGFRGREQYF.